One sample yielded the 7 T cell receptor beta chains listed below, sequenced in a study of blood T cells in healthy people across ages. Primed by a sample-barcoded 5' primer and a J-beta primer mix, a second PCR proceeded for about 6 to 12 cycles. TCRdb used MiXCR to reprocess the 5' RACE reads, holding one entry per CDR3 protein. The data show about a million distinct CDR3 sequences, more than 30% seen once. The source material was blood. The receptor source for this set is a man in his late teens or twenties in good health.

This clonotype was recorded a few times. CDR3: CASSQELTTGGENIQYF. CDR3 coding DNA: TGCGCCAGCAGCCAAGAATTAACAACTGGAGGGGAAAACATTCAGTACTTC. The J gene is TRBJ2-4, the V gene TRBV4-3; D is perhaps TRBD2 (6 bases). Trimming shortened V by 0 bases and J by 5 bases, and 17 bases separated the two germline ends. The germline V gene encodes CDR1 LGHNA and CDR2 YSLEER. CDR3 length: 17 residues.

This clonotype turned up a few times. This chain connects TRBV4-3 to TRBJ2-2; the D call may be TRBD1 or TRBD2 (5 bases each). V lost 1 base to trimming and J lost 6 bases, with 15 bases between them. The germline V gene has CDR1 LGHNA and CDR2 YSLEER. The CDR3 has 16 residues. Here the CDR3 reads CASSQVEGLVSGELFF. The CDR3 nucleotides read TGCGCCAGCAGCCAAGTTGAGGGGCTCGTTTCCGGGGAGCTGTTTTTT.

In this sample, this clonotype turned up a few times. The chain joins TRBV3-1 to TRBJ1-2; D may be TRBD1 (5 bases). V was cut by 0 bases and J by 2 bases, with 10 bases left in between. Germline V gene sequence: CDR1 LGHDT, CDR2 YNNKEL (reference sequence). The length of the CDR3 is 15 residues. CDR3 sequence reads: CASSQDAGTNYGYTF. The CDR3 DNA is TGTGCCAGCAGCCAAGACGCAGGGACGAACTATGGCTACACCTTC.

For the CDR3, the DNA is TGTGCCAGCAGTTACTCGGGGCAGGGGAAAAACATTCAGTACTTC. Amino acids: CASSYSGQGKNIQYF. The chain is built from TRBV6-6 and TRBJ2-7; tentative D call: TRBD1 (6 bases). The J call is uncertain, as TRBJ2-4 better fits the DNA end. This CDR3 has 15 amino acids. Germline V CDR1 and CDR2: MNHNY, SVGAGI (reference sequence).

This CDR3 reads CASSLSGGGAGANVLTF. CDR3 nucleotide sequence: TGTGCCAGCAGCTTATCAGGGGGAGGTGCTGGGGCCAACGTCCTGACTTTC. The chain is built from TRBV7-6 and TRBJ2-6; possibly TRBD1 for D (7 bases). Germline-derived CDR1 and CDR2 are SGHVS and FNYEAQ. The V end was cut by 2 bases, the J end by 2 bases, with 13 bases between. CDR3 length equals 17 residues.

The rearrangement uses TRBV5-6 and TRBJ1-5, with a possible D match to TRBD1 (5 bases). Germline V gene lookup returns CDR1 SGHDT and CDR2 YYEEEE. The V end lost 4 bases, the J end lost 3 bases, and 14 bases lay between the germline ends. The CDR3 consists of 15 residues. For the CDR3, the DNA is TGTGCCAGCAGCCAACGGGGGTCCTCCAATCAGCCCCAGCATTTT. It codes for CASSQRGSSNQPQHF.

This clonotype was counted a few times. The chain recombines TRBV3-1 with TRBJ1-2; 8 bases are shared with TRBD1. Germline V gene lookup returns CDR1 LGHDT and CDR2 YNNKEL (reference sequence). The CDR3 is made up of 17 amino acids. The junction had 11 bases not matched to a gene; V was cut back by 0 bases and J by 5 bases. CDR3 protein: CASSQDRTGGPPYGYTF. The CDR3 bases are TGTGCCAGCAGCCAAGATCGAACAGGGGGGCCCCCGTATGGCTACACCTTC.